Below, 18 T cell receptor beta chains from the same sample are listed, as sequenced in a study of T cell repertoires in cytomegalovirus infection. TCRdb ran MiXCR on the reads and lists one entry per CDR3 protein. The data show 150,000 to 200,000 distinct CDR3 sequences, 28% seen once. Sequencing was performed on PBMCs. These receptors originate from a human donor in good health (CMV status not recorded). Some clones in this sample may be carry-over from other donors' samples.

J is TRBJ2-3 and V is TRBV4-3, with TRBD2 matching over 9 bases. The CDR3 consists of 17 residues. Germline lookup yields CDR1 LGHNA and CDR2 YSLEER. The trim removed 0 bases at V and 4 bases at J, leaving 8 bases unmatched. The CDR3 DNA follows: TGCGCCAGCAGCCAAGATTGGCTAGCGGGACTTGCAGATACGCAGTATTTT. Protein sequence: CASSQDWLAGLADTQYF.

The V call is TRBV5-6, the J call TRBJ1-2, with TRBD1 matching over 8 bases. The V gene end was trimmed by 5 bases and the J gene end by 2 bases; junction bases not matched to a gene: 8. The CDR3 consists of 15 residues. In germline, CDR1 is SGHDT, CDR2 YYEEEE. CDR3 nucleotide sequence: TGTGCCAGCAGTCTGCGACAGGGGAGGAACTATGGCTACACCTTC. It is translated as CASSLRQGRNYGYTF.

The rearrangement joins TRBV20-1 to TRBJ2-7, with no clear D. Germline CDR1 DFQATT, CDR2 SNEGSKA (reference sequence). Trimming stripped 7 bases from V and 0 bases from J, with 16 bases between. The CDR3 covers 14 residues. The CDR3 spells CSVASRLSSYEQYF. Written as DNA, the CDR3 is TGCAGTGTGGCCTCCCGGCTCAGCTCCTACGAGCAGTACTTC.

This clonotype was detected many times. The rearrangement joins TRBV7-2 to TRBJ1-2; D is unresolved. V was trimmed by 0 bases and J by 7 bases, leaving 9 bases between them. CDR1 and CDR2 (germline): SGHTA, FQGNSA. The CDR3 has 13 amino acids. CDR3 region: CASSLALAAGYTF. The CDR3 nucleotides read TGTGCCAGCAGCTTAGCGTTGGCAGCTGGCTACACCTTC.

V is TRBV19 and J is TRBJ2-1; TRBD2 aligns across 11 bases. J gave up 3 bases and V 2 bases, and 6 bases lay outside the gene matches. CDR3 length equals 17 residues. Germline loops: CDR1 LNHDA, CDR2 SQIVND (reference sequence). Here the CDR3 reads CASSIRASGGLYNEQFF. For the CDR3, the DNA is TGTGCCAGTAGTATAAGAGCTAGCGGGGGGCTCTACAATGAGCAGTTCTTC.

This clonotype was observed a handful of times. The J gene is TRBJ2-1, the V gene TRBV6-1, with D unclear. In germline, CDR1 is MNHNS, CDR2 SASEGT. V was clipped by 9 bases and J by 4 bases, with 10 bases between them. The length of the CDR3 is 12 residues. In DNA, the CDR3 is TGTGCCAGTTTTCTTGGGTACAATGAGCAGTTCTTC. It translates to CASFLGYNEQFF.

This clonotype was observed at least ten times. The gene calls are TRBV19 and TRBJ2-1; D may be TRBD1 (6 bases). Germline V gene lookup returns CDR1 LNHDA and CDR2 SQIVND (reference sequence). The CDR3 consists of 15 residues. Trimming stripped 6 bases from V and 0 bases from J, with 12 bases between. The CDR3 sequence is CASRADRSSYNEQFF. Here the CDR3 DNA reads TGTGCCAGTAGAGCGGACAGAAGCTCCTACAATGAGCAGTTCTTC.

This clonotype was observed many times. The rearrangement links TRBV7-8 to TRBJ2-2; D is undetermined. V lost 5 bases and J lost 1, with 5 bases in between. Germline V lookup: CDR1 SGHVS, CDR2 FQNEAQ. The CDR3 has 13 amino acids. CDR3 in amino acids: CASSRLNTGELFF. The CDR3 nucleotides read TGTGCCAGCAGCCGACTGAACACCGGGGAGCTGTTTTTT.

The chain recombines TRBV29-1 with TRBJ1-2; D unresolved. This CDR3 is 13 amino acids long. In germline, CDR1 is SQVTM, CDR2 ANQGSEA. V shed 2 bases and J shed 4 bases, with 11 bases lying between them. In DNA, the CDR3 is TGCAGCGTTGAACCGATAGAAGGCTATGGCTACACCTTC. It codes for CSVEPIEGYGYTF.

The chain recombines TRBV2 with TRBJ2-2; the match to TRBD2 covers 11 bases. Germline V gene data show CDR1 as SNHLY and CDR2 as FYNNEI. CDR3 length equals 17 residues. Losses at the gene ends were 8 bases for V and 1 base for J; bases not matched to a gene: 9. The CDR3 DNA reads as TGTGCCAGCGGACTTAGCGGGGGGGCTGGGAACACCGGGGAGCTGTTTTTT. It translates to CASGLSGGAGNTGELFF. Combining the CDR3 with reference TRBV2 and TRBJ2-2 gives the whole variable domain EPEVTQTPSHQVTQMGQEVILRCVPISNHLYFYWYRQILGQKVEFLVSFYNNEISEKSEIFDDQFSVERPDGSNFTLKIRSTKLEDSAMYFCASGLSGGAGNTGELFFGEGSRLTVL.

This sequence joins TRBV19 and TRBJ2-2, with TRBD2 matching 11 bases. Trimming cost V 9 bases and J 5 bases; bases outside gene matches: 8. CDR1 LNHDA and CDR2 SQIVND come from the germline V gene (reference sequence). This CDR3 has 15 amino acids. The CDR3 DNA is TGTGCCAGCCTAGCGGGGGGCCGAGGAACCGGGGAGCTGTTTTTT. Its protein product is CASLAGGRGTGELFF. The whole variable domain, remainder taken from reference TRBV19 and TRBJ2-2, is DGGITQSPKYLFRKEGQNVTLSCEQNLNHDAMYWYRQDPGQGLRLIYYSQIVNDFQKGDIAEGYSVSREKKESFPLTVTSAQKNPTAFYLCASLAGGRGTGELFFGEGSRLTVL.

CDR3 in amino acids: CASSYLPMGLETYNEQFF. The CDR3 nucleotides are TGTGCCAGCAGTTACCTGCCGATGGGACTAGAGACCTACAATGAGCAGTTCTTC. The chain recombines TRBV6-6 with TRBJ2-1; TRBD2 matches at 8 bases. J gave up 2 bases and V 2 bases, and 11 bases lay outside the gene matches. The CDR3 has 18 residues. Germline V gene sequence: CDR1 MNHNY, CDR2 SVGAGI (reference sequence).

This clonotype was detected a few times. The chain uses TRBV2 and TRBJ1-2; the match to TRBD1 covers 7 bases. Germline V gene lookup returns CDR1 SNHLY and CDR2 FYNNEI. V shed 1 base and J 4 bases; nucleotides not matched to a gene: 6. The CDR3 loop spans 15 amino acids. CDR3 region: CASSEGTGGFYGYTF. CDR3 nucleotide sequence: TGTGCCAGCAGTGAAGGGACAGGAGGCTTCTATGGCTACACCTTC.

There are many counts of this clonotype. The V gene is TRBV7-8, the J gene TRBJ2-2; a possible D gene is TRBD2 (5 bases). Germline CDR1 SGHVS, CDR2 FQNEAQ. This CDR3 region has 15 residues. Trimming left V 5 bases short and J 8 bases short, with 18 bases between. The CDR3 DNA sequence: TGTGCCAGCAGCCCGCGGGTCTTCATCTTAGGGGAGCTGTTTTTT. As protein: CASSPRVFILGELFF.

The CDR3 DNA follows: TGTGCCAGCAGCCCCGAGACGGTGAGCAATGAGCAGTTCTTC. Its protein is CASSPETVSNEQFF. The chain has TRBV6-4 and TRBJ2-1, with D unresolved. This CDR3 contains 14 residues. The ends were cut back, 6 bases at V and 6 bases at J, with 15 bases in the middle. Germline V gene lookup returns CDR1 MRHNA and CDR2 SNTAGT.

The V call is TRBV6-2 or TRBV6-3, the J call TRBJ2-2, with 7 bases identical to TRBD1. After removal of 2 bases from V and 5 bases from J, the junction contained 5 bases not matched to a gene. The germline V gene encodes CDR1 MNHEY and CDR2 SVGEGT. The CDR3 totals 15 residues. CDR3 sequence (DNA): TGTGCCAGCAGTTACCCCGACAGGGCAACCGGGGAGCTGTTTTTT. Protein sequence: CASSYPDRATGELFF.

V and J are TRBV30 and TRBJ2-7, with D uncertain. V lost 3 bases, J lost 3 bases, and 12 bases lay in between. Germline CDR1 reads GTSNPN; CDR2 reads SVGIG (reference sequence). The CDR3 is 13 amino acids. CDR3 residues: CAWSRNSRYEQYF. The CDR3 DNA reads TGTGCCTGGAGCAGAAACTCCCGCTACGAGCAGTACTTC. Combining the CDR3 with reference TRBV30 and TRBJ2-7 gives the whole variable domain SQTIHQWPATLVQPVGSPLSLECTVEGTSNPNLYWYRQAAGRGLQLLFYSVGIGQISSEVPQNLSASRPQDRQFILSSKKLLLSDSGFYLCAWSRNSRYEQYFGPGTRLTVT.

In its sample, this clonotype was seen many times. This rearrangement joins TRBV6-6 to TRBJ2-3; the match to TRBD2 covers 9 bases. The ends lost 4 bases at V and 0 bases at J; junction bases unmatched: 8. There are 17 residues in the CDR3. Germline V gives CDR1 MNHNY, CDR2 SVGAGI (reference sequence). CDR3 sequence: CASSWTSDPLSTDTQYF. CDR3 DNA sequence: TGTGCCAGCAGTTGGACTAGCGATCCTCTTAGCACAGATACGCAGTATTTT.